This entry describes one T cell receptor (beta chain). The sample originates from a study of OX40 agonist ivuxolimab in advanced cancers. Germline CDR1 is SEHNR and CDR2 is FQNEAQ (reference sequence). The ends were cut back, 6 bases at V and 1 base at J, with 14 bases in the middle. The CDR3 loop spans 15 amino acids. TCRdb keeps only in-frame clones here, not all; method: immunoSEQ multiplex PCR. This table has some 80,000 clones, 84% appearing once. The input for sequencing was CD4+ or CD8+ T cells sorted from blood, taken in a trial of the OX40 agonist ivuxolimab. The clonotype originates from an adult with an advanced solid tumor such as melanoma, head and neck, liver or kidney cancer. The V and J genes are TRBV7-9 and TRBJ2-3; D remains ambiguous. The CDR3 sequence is CASRLLGAGTDTQYF. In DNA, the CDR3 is TGTGCCAGCAGGTTACTTGGAGCCGGCACAGATACGCAGTATTTT.